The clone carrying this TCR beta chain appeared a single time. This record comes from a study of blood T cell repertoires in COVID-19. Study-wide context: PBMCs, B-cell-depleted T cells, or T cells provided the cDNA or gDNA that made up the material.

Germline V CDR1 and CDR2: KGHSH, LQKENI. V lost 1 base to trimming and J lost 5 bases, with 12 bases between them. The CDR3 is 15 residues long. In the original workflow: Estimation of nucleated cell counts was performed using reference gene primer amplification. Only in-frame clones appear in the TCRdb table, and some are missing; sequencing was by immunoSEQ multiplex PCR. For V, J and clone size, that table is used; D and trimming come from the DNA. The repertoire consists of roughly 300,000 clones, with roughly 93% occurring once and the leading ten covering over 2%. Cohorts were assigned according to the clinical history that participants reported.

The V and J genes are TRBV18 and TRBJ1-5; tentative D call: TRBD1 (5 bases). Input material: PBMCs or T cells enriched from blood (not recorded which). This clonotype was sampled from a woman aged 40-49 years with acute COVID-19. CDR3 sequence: CASSPLRVQDQPQHF. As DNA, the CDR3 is TGTGCCAGCTCACCACTCAGGGTTCAGGATCAGCCCCAGCATTTT.